The clone carrying this TCR beta chain was counted at least ten times. These data belong to a study of T-cell reconstitution after alpha-beta-depleted transplantation in children. This CDR3 has 13 amino acids. Germline CDR1 and CDR2: SGDLS and YYNGEE. Germline trimming cut 3 bases from V and 4 bases from J; bases unmatched to any gene: 4. This sample's TCRbeta library carried unique molecular identifier barcodes. TCRdb reanalysed the PCR reads using MiXCR and keeps one entry per CDR3 protein. This sample has about 370,000 distinct CDR3 sequences; about a fifth occur once, and the top ten carry approximately 3.8%.

The chain combines TRBV9 with TRBJ2-7, with 7 nucleotides matching TRBD1. The sequence derives from a human donor who donated a stem cell graft to a child with acute myeloid leukemia. This sample comprised PBMCs from the stem cell graft donor, obtained from the stem cell graft. CDR3 loop: CASSARDSYEQYF. In nucleotides, the CDR3 is TGTGCCAGCAGCGCCCGGGACAGTTACGAGCAGTACTTC.